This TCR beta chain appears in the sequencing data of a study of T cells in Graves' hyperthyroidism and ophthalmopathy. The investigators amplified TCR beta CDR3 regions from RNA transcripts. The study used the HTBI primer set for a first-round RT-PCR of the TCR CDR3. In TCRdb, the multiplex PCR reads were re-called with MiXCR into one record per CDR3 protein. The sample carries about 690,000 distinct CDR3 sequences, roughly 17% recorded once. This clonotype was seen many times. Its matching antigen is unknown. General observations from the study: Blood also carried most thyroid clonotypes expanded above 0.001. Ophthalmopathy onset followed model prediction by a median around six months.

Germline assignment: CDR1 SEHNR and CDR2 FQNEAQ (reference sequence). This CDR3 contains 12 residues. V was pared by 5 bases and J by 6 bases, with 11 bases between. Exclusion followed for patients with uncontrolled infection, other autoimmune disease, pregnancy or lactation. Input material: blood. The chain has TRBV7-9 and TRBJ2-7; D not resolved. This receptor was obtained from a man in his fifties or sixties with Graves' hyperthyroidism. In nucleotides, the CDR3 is TGTGCCAGCAGCATGGATCCGTCCGAGCAGTACTTC. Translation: CASSMDPSEQYF. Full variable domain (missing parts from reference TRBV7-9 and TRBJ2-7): DTGVSQNPRHKITKRGQNVTFRCDPISEHNRLYWYRQTLGQGPEFLTYFQNEAQLEKSRLLSDRFSAERPKGSFSTLEIQRTEQGDSAMYLCASSMDPSEQYFGPGTRLTVT.